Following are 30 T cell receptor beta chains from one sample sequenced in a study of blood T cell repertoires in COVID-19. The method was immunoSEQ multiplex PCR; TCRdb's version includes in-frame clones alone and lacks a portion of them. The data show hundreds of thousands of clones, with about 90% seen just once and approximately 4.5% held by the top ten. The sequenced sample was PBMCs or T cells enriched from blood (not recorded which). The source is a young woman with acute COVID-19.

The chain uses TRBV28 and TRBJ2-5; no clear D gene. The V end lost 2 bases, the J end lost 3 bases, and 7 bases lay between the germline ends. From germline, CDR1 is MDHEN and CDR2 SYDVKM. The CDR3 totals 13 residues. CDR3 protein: CASSLEAKETQYF. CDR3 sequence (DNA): TGTGCCAGCAGTTTAGAGGCTAAAGAGACCCAGTACTTC.

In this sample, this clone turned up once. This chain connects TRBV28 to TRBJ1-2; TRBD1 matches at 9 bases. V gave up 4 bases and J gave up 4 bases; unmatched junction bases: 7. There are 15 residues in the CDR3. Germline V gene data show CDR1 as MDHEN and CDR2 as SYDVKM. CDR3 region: CASSSPGQGSYGYTF. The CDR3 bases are TGTGCCAGCAGTTCCCCGGGACAGGGTTCCTATGGCTACACCTTC.

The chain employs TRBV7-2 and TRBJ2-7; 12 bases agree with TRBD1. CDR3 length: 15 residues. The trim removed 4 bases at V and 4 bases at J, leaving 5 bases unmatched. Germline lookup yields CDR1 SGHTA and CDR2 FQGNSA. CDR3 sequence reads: CASSSGTGGLYEQYF. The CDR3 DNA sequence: TGTGCCAGCAGCTCCGGGACAGGGGGCTTATACGAGCAGTACTTC.

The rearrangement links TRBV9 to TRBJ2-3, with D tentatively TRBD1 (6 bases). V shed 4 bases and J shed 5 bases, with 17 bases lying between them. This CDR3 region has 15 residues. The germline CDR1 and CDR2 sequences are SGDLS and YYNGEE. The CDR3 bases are TGTGCCAGCAGCCCCAACCAGGGGCCCCAAGATACGCAGTATTTT. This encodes CASSPNQGPQDTQYF.

CDR3 bases: TGTGCCAGCAGCCAACAACAGGGGGCGGATGGCTACACCTTC. Protein: CASSQQQGADGYTF. The J gene is TRBJ1-2, the V gene TRBV3-1 (or the pseudogene TRBV3-2), with TRBD1 matching over 9 bases. V lost 2 bases to trimming and J lost 6 bases; unmatched junction nucleotides: 4. Germline CDR1 is LGHDT and CDR2 is YNNKEL (reference sequence). The CDR3 sequence is 14 residues long.

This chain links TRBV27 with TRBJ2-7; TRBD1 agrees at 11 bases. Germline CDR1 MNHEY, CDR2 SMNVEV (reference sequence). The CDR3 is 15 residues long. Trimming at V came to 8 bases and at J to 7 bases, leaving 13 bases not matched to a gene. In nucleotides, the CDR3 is TGTGCCAGCCGCCCCGGACAGGGGGCTCCATCGGAGCAGTACTTC. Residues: CASRPGQGAPSEQYF.

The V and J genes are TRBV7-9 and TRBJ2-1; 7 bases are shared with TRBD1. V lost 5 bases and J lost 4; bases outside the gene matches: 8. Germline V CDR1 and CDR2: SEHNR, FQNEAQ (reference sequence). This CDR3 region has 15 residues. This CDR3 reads CASSLRGTEYNEQFF. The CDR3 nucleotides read TGTGCCAGCAGCCTCAGAGGGACAGAGTACAATGAGCAGTTCTTC.

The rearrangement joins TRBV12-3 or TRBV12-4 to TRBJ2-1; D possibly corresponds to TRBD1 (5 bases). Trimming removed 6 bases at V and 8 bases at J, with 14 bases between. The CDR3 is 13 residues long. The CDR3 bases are TGTGCCAGCAGCCCCGCAGCAGGGTATGAGCAGTTCTTC. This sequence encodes CASSPAAGYEQFF.

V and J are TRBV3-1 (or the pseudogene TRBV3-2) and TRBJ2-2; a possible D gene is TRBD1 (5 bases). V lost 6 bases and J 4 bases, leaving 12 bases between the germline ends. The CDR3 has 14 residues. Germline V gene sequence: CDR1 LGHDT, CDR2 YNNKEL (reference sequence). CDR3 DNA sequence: TGTGCCAGCAGTCCAGGGTTCGGCACCGGGGAGCTGTTTTTT. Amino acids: CASSPGFGTGELFF.

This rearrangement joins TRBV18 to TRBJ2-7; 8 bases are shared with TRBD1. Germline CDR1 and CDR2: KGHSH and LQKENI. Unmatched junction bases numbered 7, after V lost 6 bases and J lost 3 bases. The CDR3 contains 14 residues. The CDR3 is CASSAGTGIYEQYF. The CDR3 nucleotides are TGTGCCAGCTCGGCCGGGACAGGAATCTACGAGCAGTACTTC.

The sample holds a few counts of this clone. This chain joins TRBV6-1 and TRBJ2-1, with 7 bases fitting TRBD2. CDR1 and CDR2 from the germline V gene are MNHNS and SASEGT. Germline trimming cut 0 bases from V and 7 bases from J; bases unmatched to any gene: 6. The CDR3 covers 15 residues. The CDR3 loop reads CASSEAGGPENEQFF. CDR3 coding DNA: TGTGCCAGCAGTGAAGCGGGAGGGCCGGAAAATGAGCAGTTCTTC.

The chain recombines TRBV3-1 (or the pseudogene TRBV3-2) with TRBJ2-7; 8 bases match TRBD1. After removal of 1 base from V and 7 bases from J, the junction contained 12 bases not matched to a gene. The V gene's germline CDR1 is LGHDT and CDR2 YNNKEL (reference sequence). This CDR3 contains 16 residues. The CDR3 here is CASSQGLTQGAREQYF. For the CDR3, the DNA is TGTGCCAGCAGCCAAGGGTTGACCCAGGGGGCCAGGGAGCAGTACTTC.

The CDR3 here is CASSFGQGSTGNTIYF. CDR3 DNA sequence: TGTGCCAGCAGTTTCGGACAGGGGTCCACTGGAAACACCATATATTTT. The chain carries TRBV6-5 and TRBJ1-3, with 9 bases that match TRBD1. This CDR3 contains 16 residues. The germline gives CDR1 MNHEY, CDR2 SVGAGI. V was pared by 4 bases and J by 2 bases, with 6 bases of the junction left unmatched.

The chain's CDR3 is CASEGPSGARGQYF. CDR3 DNA sequence: TGTGCCAGCGAAGGGCCTAGCGGAGCGCGTGGGCAGTATTTT. This chain uses TRBV27 with TRBJ2-3; 7 nucleotides align to TRBD2. The length of the CDR3 is 14 residues. V lost 8 bases and J lost 11; bases outside the gene matches: 16. The germline CDR1 and CDR2 sequences are MNHEY and SMNVEV (reference sequence).

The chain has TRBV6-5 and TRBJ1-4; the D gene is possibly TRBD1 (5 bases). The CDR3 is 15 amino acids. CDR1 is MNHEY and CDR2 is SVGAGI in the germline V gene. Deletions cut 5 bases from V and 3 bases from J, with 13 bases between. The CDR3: CASSPDGGANEKLFF. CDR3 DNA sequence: TGTGCCAGCAGTCCCGATGGGGGGGCTAATGAAAAACTGTTTTTT.

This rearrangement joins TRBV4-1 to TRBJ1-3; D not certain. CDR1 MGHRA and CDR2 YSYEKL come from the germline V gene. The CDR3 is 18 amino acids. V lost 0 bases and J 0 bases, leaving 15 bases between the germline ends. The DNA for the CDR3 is TGCGCCAGCAGCCAAGATGGAGTGGAAATTAGCTCTGGAAACACCATATATTTT. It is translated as CASSQDGVEISSGNTIYF.

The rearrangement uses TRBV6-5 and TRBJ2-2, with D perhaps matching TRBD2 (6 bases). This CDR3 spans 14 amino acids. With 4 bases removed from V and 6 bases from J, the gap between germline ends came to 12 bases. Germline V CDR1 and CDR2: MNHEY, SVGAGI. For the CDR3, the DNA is TGTGCCAGCAGTTTTCTTAGGGAGGCCGGGGAGCTGTTTTTT. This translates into CASSFLREAGELFF.

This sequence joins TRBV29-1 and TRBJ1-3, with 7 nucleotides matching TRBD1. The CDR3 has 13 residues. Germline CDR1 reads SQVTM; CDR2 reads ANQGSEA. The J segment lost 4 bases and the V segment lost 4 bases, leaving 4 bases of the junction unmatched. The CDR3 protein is CSVGRQGGNTIYF. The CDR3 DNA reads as TGCAGCGTTGGAAGACAGGGAGGAAACACCATATATTTT.

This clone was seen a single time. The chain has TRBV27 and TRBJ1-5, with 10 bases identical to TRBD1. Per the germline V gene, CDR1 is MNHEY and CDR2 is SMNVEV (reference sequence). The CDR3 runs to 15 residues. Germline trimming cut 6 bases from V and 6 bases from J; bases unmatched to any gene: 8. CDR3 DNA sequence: TGTGCCAGCAGCACCAACCGGGACAGGGGTCAGCCCCAGCATTTT. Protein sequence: CASSTNRDRGQPQHF.

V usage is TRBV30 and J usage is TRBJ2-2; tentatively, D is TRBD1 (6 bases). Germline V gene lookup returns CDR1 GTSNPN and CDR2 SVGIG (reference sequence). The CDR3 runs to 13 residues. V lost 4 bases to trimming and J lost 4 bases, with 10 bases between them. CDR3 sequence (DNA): TGTGCCTGGATGGAAGGGGGCACCGGGGAGCTGTTTTTT. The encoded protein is CAWMEGGTGELFF. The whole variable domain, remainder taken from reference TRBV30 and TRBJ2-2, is SQTIHQWPATLVQPVGSPLSLECTVEGTSNPNLYWYRQAAGRGLQLLFYSVGIGQISSEVPQNLSASRPQDRQFILSSKKLLLSDSGFYLCAWMEGGTGELFFGEGSRLTVL.

CDR3 DNA sequence: TGTGCCAGCCGAGTGGGGGCTTGGGGTAATCAGCCCCAGCATTTT. It specifies CASRVGAWGNQPQHF. The rearrangement uses TRBV28 and TRBJ1-5, with D tentatively TRBD1 (6 bases). Between the trimmed V and J ends, which lost 8 bases and 4 bases, there was a span of 18 bases. CDR1 and CDR2 (germline): MDHEN, SYDVKM. This CDR3 comprises 15 residues.

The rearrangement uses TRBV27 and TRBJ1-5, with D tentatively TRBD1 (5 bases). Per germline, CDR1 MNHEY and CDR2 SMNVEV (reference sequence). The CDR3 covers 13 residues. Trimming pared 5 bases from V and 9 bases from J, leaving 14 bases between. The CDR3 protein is CASSPLRGPPQHF. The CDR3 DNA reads TGTGCCAGCAGTCCCCTTAGGGGTCCGCCCCAGCATTTT.

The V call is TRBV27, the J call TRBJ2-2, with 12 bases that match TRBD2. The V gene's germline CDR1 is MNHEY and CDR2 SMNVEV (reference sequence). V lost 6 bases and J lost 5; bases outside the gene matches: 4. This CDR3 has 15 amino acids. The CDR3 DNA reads TGTGCCAGCAGATACGGACTAGCGGGAACCGGGGAGCTGTTTTTT. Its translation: CASRYGLAGTGELFF.

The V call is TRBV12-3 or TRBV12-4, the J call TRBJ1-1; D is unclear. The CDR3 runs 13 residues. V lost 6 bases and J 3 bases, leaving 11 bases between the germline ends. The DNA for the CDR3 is TGTGCCAGCAGCCACTACCCCGACACTGAAGCTTTCTTT. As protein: CASSHYPDTEAFF.

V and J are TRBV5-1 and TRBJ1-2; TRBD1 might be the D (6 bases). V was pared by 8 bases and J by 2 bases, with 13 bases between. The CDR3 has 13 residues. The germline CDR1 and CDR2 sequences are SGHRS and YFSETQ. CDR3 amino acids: CASTDSTNYGYTF. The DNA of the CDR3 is TGCGCCAGTACGGACAGTACCAACTATGGCTACACCTTC.

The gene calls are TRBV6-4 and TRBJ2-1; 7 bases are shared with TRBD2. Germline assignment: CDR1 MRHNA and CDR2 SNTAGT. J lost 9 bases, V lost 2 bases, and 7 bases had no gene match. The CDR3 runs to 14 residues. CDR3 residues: CASSDTSETGEQFF. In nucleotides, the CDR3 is TGTGCCAGCAGTGACACTAGCGAAACCGGTGAGCAGTTCTTC.

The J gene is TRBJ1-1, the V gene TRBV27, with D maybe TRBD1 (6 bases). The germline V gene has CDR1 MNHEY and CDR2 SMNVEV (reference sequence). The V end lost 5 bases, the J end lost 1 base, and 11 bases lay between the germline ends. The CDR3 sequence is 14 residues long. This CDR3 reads CASSPRQANTEAFF. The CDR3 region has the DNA TGTGCCAGCAGTCCTAGACAGGCGAACACTGAAGCTTTCTTT.

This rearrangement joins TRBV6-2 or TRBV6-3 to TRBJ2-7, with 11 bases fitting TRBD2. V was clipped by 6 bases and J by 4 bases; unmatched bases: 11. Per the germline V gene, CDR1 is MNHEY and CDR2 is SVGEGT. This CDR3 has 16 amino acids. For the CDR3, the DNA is TGTGCCAGCAGCACGTCTACTAGCGGGAGTTTTTACGAGCAGTACTTC. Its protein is CASSTSTSGSFYEQYF.

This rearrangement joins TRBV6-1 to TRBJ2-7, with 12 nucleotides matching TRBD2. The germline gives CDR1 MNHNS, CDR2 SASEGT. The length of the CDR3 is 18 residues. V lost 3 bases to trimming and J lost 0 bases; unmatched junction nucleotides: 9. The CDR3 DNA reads TGTGCCAGCAGTGATGGCTACGGACTAGCGGGGCCCTCCTACGAGCAGTACTTC. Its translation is CASSDGYGLAGPSYEQYF.

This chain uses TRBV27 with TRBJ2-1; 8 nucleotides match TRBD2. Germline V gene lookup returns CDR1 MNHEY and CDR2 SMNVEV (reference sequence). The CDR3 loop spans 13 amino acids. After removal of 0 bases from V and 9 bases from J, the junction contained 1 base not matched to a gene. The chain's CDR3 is CASSLSGLVEQFF. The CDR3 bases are TGTGCCAGCAGTTTATCGGGACTAGTTGAGCAGTTCTTC.